The sequence of this TCR beta chain was determined in a study of T cells in Graves' hyperthyroidism and ophthalmopathy. This clonotype was observed a handful of times. Germline V gene data show CDR1 as SGHVS and CDR2 as FNYEAQ. The CDR3 runs 16 residues. Trimming took 8 bases from V and 1 from J, leaving 17 bases between them. RNA transcripts gave rise to amplified TCR beta CDR3 regions. HTBI primers were the set used in a first-round RT-PCR of the TCR CDR3. Each CDR3 protein is one row after TCRdb ran MiXCR on the multiplex PCR reads. This table holds around 660,000 distinct CDR3 sequences, 40% to 55% found once.

The sequence was obtained from an adult man with Graves' disease, either hyperthyroidism or ophthalmopathy (not recorded which). The sequenced material came from peripheral blood or thyroid tissue (not recorded which). The V gene is TRBV7-6, the J gene TRBJ2-2; D is possibly TRBD2 (6 bases). The CDR3 nucleotides are TGTGCCAGCGGCCGATCCGGGACTGAGAACACCGGGGAGCTGTTTTTT. Protein: CASGRSGTENTGELFF.